This TCR beta chain originates from a study of blood T cell repertoires in COVID-19. Germline V gene data show CDR1 as KGHSH and CDR2 as LQKENI. The CDR3 is 16 amino acids. Unmatched junction bases numbered 7, after V lost 3 bases and J lost 2 bases. The data were produced by immunoSEQ multiplex PCR, yet TCRdb's version contains in-frame clones alone and is incomplete. The data hold around 240,000 clones, with approximately 85% observed a single time. The origin of this receptor is a middle-aged man with acute or convalescent COVID-19. The V and J genes are TRBV18 and TRBJ1-3; 7 bases are shared with TRBD1. The sample taken for sequencing was peripheral blood. The CDR3 DNA reads as TGTGCCAGCTCACCGAGGACAGGTGGGGCTGGAAACACCATATATTTT. Protein product: CASSPRTGGAGNTIYF.